This TCR beta chain appears in the sequencing data of a study of Graves' ophthalmopathy and Graves' hyperthyroidism. In donors with ophthalmopathy, activity was moderate-to-severe, with CAS ≥3, NOSPECS ≥4 and duration under 3 months. Each diagnosis was determined on the basis of clinical symptoms, serum thyroxine, TRAb, thyroid ultrasound and orbital computed tomography. The germline V gene has CDR1 SQVTM and CDR2 ANQGSEA. The V end was cut by 8 bases, the J end by 7 bases, with 15 bases between. The CDR3 consists of 11 residues. General study points: Blood repertoires reportedly contained most expanded thyroid clonotypes above 0.001 frequency.

Amplification of the TCR beta CDR3 regions used RNA transcripts (as template). HTBI primers were employed in first-round RT-PCR, then a second-round multiplex PCR followed. TCRdb reanalysed the multiplex PCR reads using MiXCR and keeps one entry per CDR3 protein. In the table there are some 750,000 distinct CDR3 sequences, roughly 40% of which are singletons. Details on this clonotype: The target antigen is unknown.

The rearrangement links TRBV29-1 to TRBJ2-7; possible D gene TRBD2, 5 bases. Source material: peripheral blood. The clonotype was recovered from an adult man with Graves' ophthalmopathy. CDR3 nucleotides: TGCAGCTTGGGCACAGAGGGAGAGCAGTACTTC. As protein: CSLGTEGEQYF.